Listed below are T cell receptor beta chains from one sample, sequenced in a study of blood T cell repertoires in COVID-19. The repertoire was sequenced with immunoSEQ multiplex PCR; TCRdb's copy has only in-frame clones and lacks some. The table has a few hundred thousand clones, more than 80% seen once. Sequenced sample: PBMCs or T cells enriched from blood (not recorded which). These receptor sequences come from a man between 25 and 39 years old who had recovered from COVID-19. Each CDR3 is given with its conserved first and last residue. A D gene is named only where the DNA matches it firmly. A row's size may be missing; if present it is once, few, many or a size class.

>NA|TRBV5-6|TRBJ1-5|TRBD1
CASRQGTGVDQPQHF
TGTGCCAGCAGGCAAGGGACAGGGGTGGATCAGCCCCAGCATTTT
>NA|TRBV30|TRBJ1-1|NA
CAWSLGVPEAFF
TGTGCCTGGAGTCTCGGGGTTCCGGAGGCTTTCTTT
>NA|TRBV9|TRBJ2-7|NA
CASSGRRGNEQYF
TGTGCCAGCAGCGGACGAAGGGGGAACGAGCAGTACTTC
>NA|TRBV19|TRBJ2-7|TRBD1
CASSRVAGGVSYEQYF
TGTGCCAGTAGTAGGGTTGCAGGGGGCGTATCCTACGAGCAGTACTTC
>NA|TRBV7-9|TRBJ1-1|TRBD1
CASSASTGTGLRRTEAFF
TGTGCCAGCAGCGCGAGTACCGGGACAGGGTTGAGGCGTACTGAAGCTTTCTTT
>NA|TRBV11-2|TRBJ2-3|TRBD2
CASSLEVAGTDTQYF
TGTGCCAGCAGCTTAGAAGTAGCGGGAACAGATACGCAGTATTTT
>NA|TRBV5-6|TRBJ1-2|NA
CASSLVAGYGYTF
TGTGCCAGCAGCTTGGTTGCAGGATATGGCTACACCTTC
>NA|TRBV30|TRBJ1-6|TRBD1
CAWSVGTAFSPLHF
TGTGCCTGGAGTGTTGGGACAGCGTTTTCACCCCTCCACTTT
>few|TRBV5-4|TRBJ2-7|NA
CASSLAGPISSYEQYF
TGTGCCAGCAGCTTGGCGGGTCCGATCAGCTCCTACGAGCAGTACTTC
>NA|TRBV18|TRBJ1-3|NA
CASSLGLSSGNTIYF
TGTGCCAGCTCACTCGGACTCAGCTCTGGAAACACCATATATTTT
>NA|TRBV7-9|TRBJ2-7|NA
CASSFSRDSSSYEQYF
TGTGCCAGCAGCTTCAGCCGGGACTCAAGCTCCTACGAGCAGTACTTC
>NA|TRBV11-2|TRBJ2-1|TRBD2
CASSLVGLAGGNEQFF
TGTGCCAGCAGCTTAGTGGGGCTAGCGGGGGGGAATGAGCAGTTCTTC
>NA|TRBV4-2|TRBJ2-5|TRBD1
CASSQREWGQGREETQYF
TGTGCCAGCAGCCAAAGGGAATGGGGACAGGGAAGAGAAGAGACCCAGTACTTC
>NA|TRBV13|TRBJ2-7|NA
CASSPLTRVYEQYF
TGTGCCAGCAGCCCTTTAACCCGGGTTTACGAGCAGTACTTC
>NA|TRBV10-2|TRBJ2-1|NA
CASSLTTYNEQFF
TGCGCCAGCAGTTTAACTACGTACAATGAGCAGTTCTTC
>NA|TRBV30|TRBJ2-1|TRBD2
CAWSLPLLAGVPNEQFF
TGTGCCTGGAGTCTTCCCCTACTAGCGGGAGTCCCCAATGAGCAGTTCTTC
>once|TRBV12-3/TRBV12-4|TRBJ1-2|NA
CASSLYAYGYTF
TGTGCCAGCAGTTTATACGCGTATGGCTACACCTTC
>NA|TRBV25-1|TRBJ2-7|NA
CASSEYNQSYEQYF
TGTGCCAGCAGTGAATATAACCAGTCGTACGAGCAGTACTTC
>NA|TRBV7-9|TRBJ1-3|NA
CASSFQRVGGNTIYF
TGTGCCAGCAGCTTCCAGCGGGTCGGTGGAAACACCATATATTTT
>NA|TRBV18|TRBJ1-3|TRBD1
CASSPPGDSSGNTIYF
TGTGCCAGCTCACCACCAGGGGACAGCTCTGGAAACACCATATATTTT
>once|TRBV7-2|TRBJ2-3|NA
CASSFLQGIDTQYF
TGTGCCAGCAGCTTCCTACAGGGTATAGATACGCAGTATTTT
>NA|TRBV3-1/TRBV3-2|TRBJ2-5|NA
CATGVAQETQYF
TGTGCCACCGGGGTGGCCCAAGAGACCCAGTACTTC
>few|TRBV20-1|TRBJ1-2|NA
CSASMPGGYGYTF
TGCAGTGCTAGTATGCCTGGGGGGTATGGCTACACCTTC
>NA|TRBV30|TRBJ1-2|NA
CAWSVGANYGYTF
TGTGCCTGGAGTGTCGGAGCTAACTATGGCTACACCTTC
>once|TRBV7-9|TRBJ2-5|NA
CASSAPHTRRETQYF
TGTGCCAGCAGCGCCCCTCACACCCGCCGCGAGACCCAGTACTTC
>NA|TRBV4-1|TRBJ2-5|TRBD1
CASSHPDRDQETQYF
TGCGCCAGCAGCCACCCCGACAGGGACCAAGAGACCCAGTACTTC
>NA|TRBV19|TRBJ2-3|TRBD2
CASSPRTSGGGDTQYF
TGTGCCAGTAGCCCACGGACTAGCGGGGGCGGGGATACGCAGTATTTT
>NA|TRBV7-9|TRBJ2-1|NA
CASSNRQSYNEQFF
TGTGCCAGCAGCAATCGACAGTCCTACAATGAGCAGTTCTTC
>NA|TRBV5-1|TRBJ1-3|NA
CASSPGHILSSGNTIYF
TGCGCCAGCAGCCCCGGACACATACTGAGCTCTGGAAACACCATATATTTT
>NA|TRBV2|TRBJ1-1|TRBD1
CASSDWTGYTEAFF
TGTGCCAGCAGTGATTGGACAGGGTATACTGAAGCTTTCTTT
>NA|TRBV5-6|TRBJ1-5|TRBD1
CASSQSDRADNQPQHF
TGTGCCAGCAGCCAATCGGACAGGGCCGACAATCAGCCCCAGCATTTT
>NA|TRBV10-1|TRBJ2-1|NA
CASSESAGAYNEQFF
TGCGCCAGCAGTGAGTCTGCCGGGGCCTACAATGAGCAGTTCTTC
>NA|TRBV19|TRBJ1-2|NA
CASSISNPHGYTF
TGTGCCAGTAGTATTTCCAATCCCCATGGCTACACCTTC
>NA|TRBV7-8|TRBJ1-2|NA
CASSPMVHRPIYGYTF
TGTGCCAGCAGCCCAATGGTCCACAGACCTATCTATGGCTACACCTTC
>NA|TRBV4-2|TRBJ1-2|TRBD1
CASSQTWGQGPDGYTF
TGTGCCAGCAGCCAGACCTGGGGACAGGGGCCGGATGGCTACACCTTC
>NA|TRBV6-4|TRBJ2-7|NA
CASSGRKVTGYYEQYF
TGTGCCAGCAGTGGCCGAAAGGTAACGGGATACTACGAGCAGTACTTC
>NA|TRBV24-1|TRBJ2-2|NA
CATSDFTQGELFF
TGTGCCACCAGTGATTTCACACAGGGGGAGCTGTTTTTT
>NA|TRBV19|TRBJ2-5|TRBD1
CASSIDRGLRETQYF
TGTGCCAGTAGTATCGACAGGGGGCTGAGAGAGACCCAGTACTTC
>NA|TRBV19|TRBJ1-3|NA
CASSILVQGVGNTIYF
TGTGCCAGTAGTATACTCGTACAGGGAGTTGGAAACACCATATATTTT
>NA|TRBV5-6|TRBJ1-5|NA
CASSQGQQPQHF
TGTGCCAGCAGCCAAGGACAACAGCCCCAGCATTTT
>NA|TRBV6-5|TRBJ1-5|TRBD1
CASSSGQGQPQHF
TGTGCCAGCAGTTCGGGACAGGGTCAGCCCCAGCATTTT
>NA|TRBV11-2|TRBJ2-1|NA
CASSLERLAISNEQFF
TGTGCCAGCAGCTTAGAGAGGCTAGCAATTAGCAATGAGCAGTTCTTC
>NA|TRBV21-1|TRBJ2-7|NA
CASSKALPTGVYEQYF
TGTGCCAGCAGCAAAGCGCTTCCCACAGGGGTCTACGAGCAGTACTTC
>NA|TRBV5-4|TRBJ2-3|TRBD2
CASRGGYGSIDTQYF
TGTGCCAGCCGCGGGGGGTACGGGAGTATAGATACGCAGTATTTT
>NA|TRBV5-4|TRBJ2-1|TRBD2
CASSSGLAGGTYNEQFF
TGTGCCAGCAGCTCCGGGCTAGCGGGAGGAACCTACAATGAGCAGTTCTTC
>NA|TRBV6-5|TRBJ2-1|TRBD2
CASKAGGGNEQFF
TGTGCCAGCAAAGCGGGAGGAGGCAATGAGCAGTTCTTC
>NA|TRBV2|TRBJ1-2|NA
CASNSYPGSGYTF
TGTGCCAGCAACTCCTACCCAGGGTCGGGCTACACCTTC
>NA|TRBV30|TRBJ2-7|TRBD1
CAWSRGQGAREQYF
TGTGCCTGGAGTAGGGGACAGGGGGCGCGGGAGCAGTACTTC
>NA|TRBV7-2|TRBJ2-7|NA
CASSQDSGRSYEQYF
TGTGCCAGCAGCCAAGATAGCGGCCGCTCCTACGAGCAGTACTTC
>NA|TRBV10-3|TRBJ1-1|NA
CAISASGSKSEAFF
TGTGCCATCAGCGCTTCAGGTTCAAAGAGTGAAGCTTTCTTT
>NA|TRBV12-2|TRBJ2-1|NA
CAAPGQGTVTVREQFF
TGTGCGGCCCCGGGACAGGGAACGGTGACAGTCAGGGAGCAGTTCTTC
>NA|TRBV4-2|TRBJ1-1|TRBD1
CASSQRQGSNTEAFF
TGTGCCAGCAGCCAAAGACAGGGGAGCAACACTGAAGCTTTCTTT
>NA|TRBV4-1|TRBJ1-5|NA
CASSQTQGSGQPQHF
TGCGCCAGCAGCCAAACCCAGGGATCGGGTCAGCCCCAGCATTTT
>NA|TRBV18|TRBJ2-7|TRBD1
CASSPGPDRGYEQYF
TGTGCCAGCTCACCCGGACCGGACAGGGGATACGAGCAGTACTTC
>NA|TRBV6-4|TRBJ1-4|TRBD1
CASIATTGVWLFF
TGTGCCAGCATTGCGACTACAGGGGTTTGGCTGTTTTTT
>once|TRBV28|TRBJ2-7|TRBD2
CASSTGTSGLQEYF
TGTGCCAGCAGTACCGGGACTAGCGGCCTCCAAGAGTACTTC
>NA|TRBV5-1|TRBJ1-2|NA
CASSLEQEDRGYTF
TGCGCCAGCAGCTTGGAACAGGAAGATAGGGGCTACACCTTC
>NA|TRBV3-1/TRBV3-2|TRBJ1-4|TRBD1
CASSQDPGGGGEKLFF
TGTGCCAGCAGCCAAGATCCAGGGGGAGGTGGTGAAAAACTGTTTTTT